Presented here are 23 T cell receptor beta chains from one specimen sequenced in a study of T cell responses to AZD1222 COVID-19 vaccine. Method: immunoSEQ multiplex PCR; TCRdb's copy keeps in-frame clones and lacks some. This sample has about 99,000 clones, with 85% to 95% found just once. The sequencing here drew on peripheral blood, taken on day 0 of AZD1222 vaccination. These receptors were collected from an adult in good health.

The V gene is TRBV7-9, the J gene TRBJ2-1, with D unclear. Trimming cost V 2 bases and J 10 bases, with 15 bases left between them. CDR1 and CDR2 from the germline V gene are SEHNR and FQNEAQ (reference sequence). The CDR3 is 14 residues long. CDR3 in DNA: TGTGCCAGCAGCTTATGGATCTCCACCCGGGAGCAGTTCTTC. The encoded protein is CASSLWISTREQFF.

The chain carries TRBV7-2 and TRBJ1-3; D is unclear. From germline, CDR1 is SGHTA and CDR2 FQGNSA. This CDR3 spans 17 amino acids. V lost 1 base and J lost 0, with 13 bases in between. CDR3 DNA sequence: TGTGCCAGCAGCTTAGAAGCTACAGTCGCCTCTGGAAACACCATATATTTT. This sequence encodes CASSLEATVASGNTIYF. Combining the CDR3 with reference TRBV7-2 and TRBJ1-3 gives the whole variable domain GAGVSQSPSNKVTEKGKDVELRCDPISGHTALYWYRQSLGQGLEFLIYFQGNSAPDKSGLPSDRFSAERTGGSVSTLTIQRTQQEDSAVYLCASSLEATVASGNTIYFGEGSWLTVV.

This rearrangement joins TRBV6-5 to TRBJ1-6, with D unresolved. The CDR3 has 14 residues. Looked up from germline, CDR1 is MNHEY and CDR2 is SVGAGI. V was cut by 1 base and J by 8 bases, with 9 bases left in between. The CDR3 is CASSYLAGDSPLHF. CDR3 nucleotides: TGTGCCAGCAGTTACTTAGCGGGTGATTCACCCCTCCACTTT.

The chain uses TRBV12-3 or TRBV12-4 and TRBJ2-7; D unclear. The CDR3 extends over 12 amino acids. V dropped 6 bases and J dropped 7 bases, with 13 bases sitting between them. The chain's CDR3 is CASSKDGLEQYF. The CDR3 DNA reads as TGTGCCAGCAGCAAGGACGGTCTTGAGCAGTACTTC.

This clone was found a few times. The gene calls are TRBV4-3 and TRBJ2-7, with D perhaps TRBD2 (6 bases). Germline V gene sequence: CDR1 LGHNA, CDR2 YSLEER. Trimming stripped 0 bases from V and 0 bases from J, with 15 bases between. This CDR3 comprises 17 residues. The CDR3 loop reads CASSQDRLATSSYEQYF. CDR3 in DNA: TGCGCCAGCAGCCAAGACCGGCTAGCGACCAGCTCCTACGAGCAGTACTTC.

CDR3 bases: TGTGCCAGCATGAAATCAGTGGACCCCTACGAGCAGTACTTC. This sequence encodes CASMKSVDPYEQYF. V gene TRBV28 combines with J gene TRBJ2-7; D is unclear. Germline lookup yields CDR1 MDHEN and CDR2 SYDVKM. This CDR3 contains 14 residues. Deletions cut 7 bases from V and 2 bases from J, with 15 bases between.

The rearrangement links TRBV28 to TRBJ2-2, with D perhaps TRBD2 (5 bases). Per the germline V gene, CDR1 is MDHEN and CDR2 is SYDVKM. The CDR3 consists of 13 residues. The V gene lost 3 bases and the J gene lost 6 bases, with 8 bases spanning the gap. CDR3 bases: TGTGCCAGCAGTTTGGACTCACCCGGGGAGCTGTTTTTT. This gives the protein CASSLDSPGELFF.

This clone has just a few counts. The chain uses TRBV4-3 and TRBJ2-6; no clear D. Trimming removed 1 base from V and 4 bases from J, with 2 bases in between. Germline values: CDR1 LGHNA, CDR2 YSLEER. CDR3 length equals 13 residues. The CDR3 sequence is CASSQAGANVLTF. As DNA, the CDR3 is TGCGCCAGCAGCCAAGCCGGGGCCAACGTCCTGACTTTC.

The rearrangement uses TRBV7-9 and TRBJ2-6; possible D gene TRBD2, 7 bases. Between the trimmed V and J ends, which lost 5 bases and 4 bases, there was a span of 18 bases. In germline, CDR1 is SEHNR, CDR2 FQNEAQ (reference sequence). There are 17 residues in the CDR3. CDR3 loop: CASSLGGGLSGANVLTF. CDR3 bases: TGTGCCAGCAGCCTAGGGGGAGGGTTGTCCGGGGCCAACGTCCTGACTTTC. Based on the CDR3 plus reference TRBV7-9 and TRBJ2-6, the full variable domain is DTGVSQNPRHKITKRGQNVTFRCDPISEHNRLYWYRQTLGQGPEFLTYFQNEAQLEKSRLLSDRFSAERPKGSFSTLEIQRTEQGDSAMYLCASSLGGGLSGANVLTFGAGSRLTVL.

CDR3 sequence: CASSHRTGVNSPLHF. CDR3 nucleotides: TGCGCCAGCAGCCACCGGACAGGGGTGAATTCACCCCTCCACTTT. The V gene is TRBV4-3, the J gene TRBJ1-6, with 9 bases fitting TRBD1. Looked up from germline, CDR1 is LGHNA and CDR2 is YSLEER. Trimming removed 3 bases from V and 7 bases from J; junction bases left unmatched: 4. The CDR3 length is 15 residues.

This chain links TRBV5-1 with TRBJ2-6; tentative D call: TRBD1 (5 bases). The germline V gene encodes CDR1 SGHRS and CDR2 YFSETQ. V was cut by 6 bases and J by 5 bases, with 15 bases left in between. The CDR3 consists of 15 residues. The CDR3 here is CASKVGTGRANVLTF. In DNA, the CDR3 is TGCGCCAGCAAGGTCGGAACAGGACGGGCCAACGTCCTGACTTTC.

The J gene is TRBJ1-1, the V gene TRBV7-2; perhaps TRBD1 as D (6 bases). The length of the CDR3 is 15 residues. CDR1 is SGHTA, CDR2 FQGNSA, per germline. Trimming removed 1 base from V and 1 base from J, with 10 bases in between. CDR3 nucleotide sequence: TGTGCCAGCAGCTTAGAGGGGGGAGCGAACACTGAAGCTTTCTTT. Translating gives CASSLEGGANTEAFF.

This sequence joins TRBV7-8 and TRBJ1-6, with D perhaps matching TRBD1 (5 bases). The CDR3 runs 13 residues. Trimming took 6 bases from V and 12 from J, leaving 15 bases between them. Per germline, CDR1 SGHVS and CDR2 FQNEAQ. CDR3 in DNA: TGTGCCAGCAGGCTCGGCGGGGACGGACCCCTCCACTTT. It yields the protein CASRLGGDGPLHF.

The DNA for the CDR3 is TGCGCCAGCAGCTTGCGGGGAGACACTGAAGCTTTCTTT. It is translated as CASSLRGDTEAFF. This rearrangement joins TRBV5-1 to TRBJ1-1; D is unclear. Between the trimmed V and J ends, which lost 1 base and 3 bases, there was a span of 7 bases. CDR3 length: 13 amino acids. The V gene's germline CDR1 is SGHRS and CDR2 YFSETQ. Together with reference TRBV5-1 and TRBJ1-1, the CDR3 gives the full variable domain: KAGVTQTPRYLIKTRGQQVTLSCSPISGHRSVSWYQQTPGQGLQFLFEYFSETQRNKGNFPGRFSGRQFSNSRSEMNVSTLELGDSALYLCASSLRGDTEAFFGQGTRLTVV.

The chain couples TRBV19 to TRBJ2-5; no clear D. Germline V gene sequence: CDR1 LNHDA, CDR2 SQIVND (reference sequence). The CDR3 sequence is 14 residues long. Trimming took off 3 bases at V and 4 bases at J, with 12 bases between the two ends. CDR3 in DNA: TGTGCCAGTAGTATTAACCGACATGCAGAGACCCAGTACTTC. This sequence encodes CASSINRHAETQYF. Variable domain in full (rest from reference TRBV19 and TRBJ2-5): DGGITQSPKYLFRKEGQNVTLSCEQNLNHDAMYWYRQDPGQGLRLIYYSQIVNDFQKGDIAEGYSVSREKKESFPLTVTSAQKNPTAFYLCASSINRHAETQYFGPGTRLLVL.

The chain has TRBV19 and TRBJ1-2; D gene unclear. This CDR3 is 12 amino acids long. Trimming left V 8 bases short and J 1 base short, with 8 bases between. Germline values: CDR1 LNHDA, CDR2 SQIVND (reference sequence). CDR3 sequence: CASSGVNYGYTF. The CDR3 region has the DNA TGTGCCAGTTCCGGGGTTAACTATGGCTACACCTTC.

The genes are TRBV6-2 or TRBV6-3 and TRBJ2-3; 8 positions match TRBD2. The germline V gene has CDR1 MNHEY and CDR2 SVGEGT. V gave up 6 bases and J gave up 3 bases; unmatched junction bases: 5. This CDR3 comprises 14 residues. The CDR3 sequence is CASSSGGATDTQYF. CDR3 DNA sequence: TGTGCCAGCAGCTCCGGGGGGGCAACAGATACGCAGTATTTT.

This clone was recorded once. The chain employs TRBV19 and TRBJ1-4, with D possibly TRBD1 on 6 matching bases. The CDR3 totals 15 residues. The germline V gene encodes CDR1 LNHDA and CDR2 SQIVND (reference sequence). The V end lost 2 bases, the J end lost 2 bases, and 9 bases lay between the germline ends. Written as DNA, the CDR3 is TGTGCCAGTAGTATATGGGGGGCTACTAATGAAAAACTGTTTTTT. The encoded protein is CASSIWGATNEKLFF. Full variable domain (remainder filled in from reference TRBV19 and TRBJ1-4): DGGITQSPKYLFRKEGQNVTLSCEQNLNHDAMYWYRQDPGQGLRLIYYSQIVNDFQKGDIAEGYSVSREKKESFPLTVTSAQKNPTAFYLCASSIWGATNEKLFFGSGTQLSVL.

The gene calls are TRBV19 and TRBJ2-1, with D unclear. The CDR3 extends over 14 amino acids. V dropped 3 bases and J dropped 0 bases, with 6 bases sitting between them. The V gene's germline CDR1 is LNHDA and CDR2 SQIVND (reference sequence). In DNA, the CDR3 is TGTGCCAGTAGTATGTTAAGCTCCTACAATGAGCAGTTCTTC. Amino acids: CASSMLSSYNEQFF. Full variable domain (rest looked up from reference TRBV19 and TRBJ2-1): DGGITQSPKYLFRKEGQNVTLSCEQNLNHDAMYWYRQDPGQGLRLIYYSQIVNDFQKGDIAEGYSVSREKKESFPLTVTSAQKNPTAFYLCASSMLSSYNEQFFGPGTRLTVL.

J is TRBJ1-1 and V is TRBV29-1, with 7 positions matching TRBD1. Germline V gene sequence: CDR1 SQVTM, CDR2 ANQGSEA. V gave up 6 bases and J gave up 0 bases; unmatched junction bases: 4. The CDR3 totals 13 residues. CDR3 coding DNA: TGCAGCGTACCGCAGGGGGTGAACACTGAAGCTTTCTTT. Translation: CSVPQGVNTEAFF.

The CDR3 is CASSQVIQLEKLFF. Here the CDR3 DNA reads TGCGCCAGCAGCCAAGTAATCCAACTGGAAAAACTGTTTTTT. The gene calls are TRBV4-1 and TRBJ1-4, with D hard to call. Germline CDR1 and CDR2: MGHRA and YSYEKL. The CDR3 is 14 amino acids. Between the trimmed V and J ends, which lost 1 base and 8 bases, there was a span of 11 bases.

The sample holds one count of this clone. V gene TRBV19 combines with J gene TRBJ1-1, with D unresolved. The germline V gene encodes CDR1 LNHDA and CDR2 SQIVND (reference sequence). V lost 4 bases to trimming and J lost 3 bases, with 12 bases between them. CDR3 size: 14 residues. The CDR3 spells CASSKTVTDTEAFF. The CDR3 DNA reads TGTGCCAGTAGTAAGACGGTCACGGACACTGAAGCTTTCTTT.

This chain uses TRBV6-5 with TRBJ1-1, with D unclear. The germline CDR1 and CDR2 sequences are MNHEY and SVGAGI. V was clipped by 6 bases and J by 5 bases, with 13 bases between them. CDR3 length equals 13 residues. The CDR3 loop reads CASRNILGTEAFF. The CDR3 region has the DNA TGTGCCAGCAGGAACATACTTGGGACTGAAGCTTTCTTT.